This is a list of T cell receptor beta chains from one sample in a study of blood T cell repertoires in COVID-19. Libraries were prepared by immunoSEQ multiplex PCR; TCRdb keeps only in-frame clonotypes and omits some of them. The sample has 290,000 or so clones; about 90% are singletons. What was sequenced was PBMCs or T cells enriched from blood (not recorded which). The origin of the receptors is a woman between 18 and 29 years old with acute COVID-19. The CDR3 runs from the conserved cysteine through the conserved F or W. A D gene is named only where the DNA matches it firmly. Clone sizes are given selectively: once, few, many, or a class where the clone is expanded.

size | D | J | V | DNA | CDR3
- | - | TRBJ1-1 | TRBV24-1 | TGTGCCACCAGTGATTCAAAACAGGGTATGAACACTGAAGCTTTCTTT | CATSDSKQGMNTEAFF
- | TRBD1 | TRBJ2-5 | TRBV5-1 | TGCGCCAGCAGCTTGGCAGCGACAGGGGCTCAAGAGACCCAGTACTTC | CASSLAATGAQETQYF
- | TRBD1 | TRBJ1-5 | TRBV28 | TGTGCCAGCAGTTTATTCCAATGGCAGGGGGGTCAGCCCCAGCATTTT | CASSLFQWQGGQPQHF
- | TRBD1 | TRBJ1-2 | TRBV19 | TGTGCCAGTAGTATTCGGGACAGGGAATACGGCTACACCTTC | CASSIRDREYGYTF
few | - | TRBJ1-1 | TRBV5-1 | TGCGCCGGTTCCTCAGGGGAAACGAACACTGAAGCTTTCTTT | CAGSSGETNTEAFF
- | - | TRBJ2-7 | TRBV27 | TGTGCCAGCAGTCCAAATCTAGCCTACGAGCAGTACTTC | CASSPNLAYEQYF
- | - | TRBJ2-3 | TRBV9 | TGTGCCAGCAGCGGAGGACTCTCCACAGATACGCAGTATTTT | CASSGGLSTDTQYF
- | - | TRBJ1-4 | TRBV7-9 | TGTGCCAGCAGCCTCTTTGAACAGGACCTTAATGAAAAACTGTTTTTT | CASSLFEQDLNEKLFF
- | TRBD1 | TRBJ1-1 | TRBV25-1 | TGTGCCAGCAGTGGTGGGACAGGGGGATGGGAAGCTTTCTTT | CASSGGTGGWEAFF
- | TRBD1 | TRBJ2-1 | TRBV12-3/TRBV12-4 | TGTGCCAGCAGTGTCGGACAGGTTGAGCAGTTCTTC | CASSVGQVEQFF
- | TRBD2 | TRBJ2-3 | TRBV14 | TGTGCCAGCAGCCGGCGGGAGGAAGGCACAGATACGCAGTATTTT | CASSRREEGTDTQYF
- | - | TRBJ2-5 | TRBV15 | TGTGCCACCTCTGGCGGGTCAGTCCAAGAGACCCAGTACTTC | CATSGGSVQETQYF
- | TRBD2 | TRBJ2-3 | TRBV6-1 | TGTGCCAGCAGTGAAGGGGCGGGAGGGCACACAGATACGCAGTATTTT | CASSEGAGGHTDTQYF
- | TRBD1 | TRBJ1-1 | TRBV12-3/TRBV12-4 | TGTGCCAGCAGGGCCCCGGACAGGACAGAAGCTTTCTTT | CASRAPDRTEAFF
- | TRBD1 | TRBJ1-1 | TRBV3-1/TRBV3-2 | TGTGCCAGCAGCCAAGGACAGGGGGCGAGCGCAGCTTTCTTT | CASSQGQGASAAFF
- | - | TRBJ1-5 | TRBV19 | TGTGCCAGTAAGCCACCCCGAGGGAATCAGCCCCAGCATTTT | CASKPPRGNQPQHF
once | TRBD1 | TRBJ1-1 | TRBV13 | TGTGCCAGCAGCTCTCTGGGACAGGCGAACACTGAAGCTTTCTTT | CASSSLGQANTEAFF
- | - | TRBJ1-2 | TRBV11-2 | TGTGCCAGCAGCTCGACCAGGGAGGTCGGCTACACCTTC | CASSSTREVGYTF
- | - | TRBJ1-1 | TRBV7-9 | TGTGCCAGCAGCTTAGGAACAAGCACTGAAGCTTTCTTT | CASSLGTSTEAFF
- | TRBD2 | TRBJ2-3 | TRBV9 | TGTGCCGGAACTAGCGCGGATACGCAGTATTTT | CAGTSADTQYF
- | - | TRBJ2-2 | TRBV27 | TGTGCCAGCAGTTTACAGGGTAATGCCGGGGAGCTGTTTTTT | CASSLQGNAGELFF
- | - | TRBJ1-5 | TRBV30 | TGTGCCTGGAGTGTGGTAGGGGCCGGCCGGCGGCCCCAGCATTTT | CAWSVVGAGRRPQHF
- | - | TRBJ1-2 | TRBV28 | TGTGCCAGCACCGGAAGAGGGAGCTACACCTTC | CASTGRGSYTF
- | - | TRBJ1-1 | TRBV10-3 | TGTGCCATCAGTGAAGGGACATACACTGAAGCTTTCTTT | CAISEGTYTEAFF
- | TRBD2 | TRBJ2-7 | TRBV11-2 | TGTGCCAGCAGCCCGGGACTAGCGGCCGATAGCTCCTACGAGCAGTACTTC | CASSPGLAADSSYEQYF
- | - | TRBJ1-3 | TRBV7-2 | TGTGCCAGCAGCTCGTTACAGGGAAACACCATATATTTT | CASSSLQGNTIYF
- | - | TRBJ1-1 | TRBV10-1 | TGCGCCAGCAGACCACAGAGGGGGACCACTGAAGCTTTCTTT | CASRPQRGTTEAFF
- | - | TRBJ1-4 | TRBV5-6 | TGTGCCAGCCTGGAGGGCCCAGAAGGAAATAATGAAAAACTGTTTTTT | CASLEGPEGNNEKLFF
- | TRBD2 | TRBJ2-7 | TRBV7-9 | TGTGCCAGCAGCTTAGAGGGAGGGCCTTCCTACGAGCAGTACTTC | CASSLEGGPSYEQYF
- | TRBD2 | TRBJ2-7 | TRBV14 | TGTGCCAGCAGCCAAGCGTACTCGGGGGGCGAGCAGTACTTC | CASSQAYSGGEQYF
- | TRBD2 | TRBJ2-1 | TRBV24-1 | TGTGCCACCAGTGATTTCTGGGCTAGCGGGCGTAACAATGAGCAGTTCTTC | CATSDFWASGRNNEQFF
few | TRBD1 | TRBJ2-7 | TRBV19 | TGTGCCAGTAGTATAACCCGTCCAGGGGGCCGGAGCTCCTACGAGCAGTACTTC | CASSITRPGGRSSYEQYF
- | - | TRBJ1-5 | TRBV2 | TGTGCCAGCAGGCAATTGGGCGGGAGCAATCAGCCCCAGCATTTT | CASRQLGGSNQPQHF
- | - | TRBJ1-2 | TRBV28 | TGTGCCAGCCGGACAGCTTATGGCTACACCTTC | CASRTAYGYTF
- | TRBD1 | TRBJ1-1 | TRBV18 | TGTGCCAGCTCACCACCCGCAGGGGGAGACACTGAAGCTTTCTTT | CASSPPAGGDTEAFF
- | - | TRBJ2-7 | TRBV2 | TGTGCCAGCAACCCCGGGGGTCCAGCCTACGAGCAGTACTTC | CASNPGGPAYEQYF
once | - | TRBJ2-7 | TRBV4-1 | TGCGCCAGCAGCCGAGAACAGGGAAAAAGCTACGAGCAGTACTTC | CASSREQGKSYEQYF
- | - | TRBJ2-1 | TRBV12-3/TRBV12-4 | TGTGCCAGCAGTTTGACACGGAGGAATGAGCAGTTCTTC | CASSLTRRNEQFF
- | TRBD2 | TRBJ2-5 | TRBV11-3 | TGTGCCAGCAGCTCCGGACTAGCGGGGGGAAGGGAGACCCAGTACTTC | CASSSGLAGGRETQYF
once | - | TRBJ1-1 | TRBV5-1 | TGCGCCAGCAGCTTACAGGGCACCACTGAAGCTTTCTTT | CASSLQGTTEAFF
once | - | TRBJ2-7 | TRBV2 | TGTGCCAGCACGATCGACTTGAACTCCTACGAGCAGTACTTC | CASTIDLNSYEQYF
- | TRBD1 | TRBJ1-5 | TRBV23-1 | TGCGCCAGCAGTCAAAAATGGAAACAGGGGGGCAATCAGCCCCAGCATTTT | CASSQKWKQGGNQPQHF
- | - | TRBJ2-5 | TRBV11-1 | TGTGCCAGCAGCTTAGGGGCAGGCCTAGAGACCCAGTACTTC | CASSLGAGLETQYF
few | - | TRBJ1-6 | TRBV2 | TGTGCCAGCAGTGTGACCGGGGTTAATTCACCCCTCCACTTT | CASSVTGVNSPLHF
- | - | TRBJ1-1 | TRBV11-3 | TGTGCCAGCAGCTTTAGCGGGTGGGGCAGGTTGAACACTGAAGCTTTCTTT | CASSFSGWGRLNTEAFF
- | - | TRBJ1-2 | TRBV5-1 | TGCGCCAGCGGACAAGGTTATGGCTACACCTTC | CASGQGYGYTF
- | - | TRBJ1-5 | TRBV12-5 | TGTGCTAGTGGTTTGGTACTAGACGGGAATCAGCCCCAGCATTTT | CASGLVLDGNQPQHF
- | TRBD1 | TRBJ1-2 | TRBV6-5 | TGTGCCAGCAGCCGTCCCGGGACAGGGACCTATGGCTACACCTTC | CASSRPGTGTYGYTF
- | - | TRBJ2-6 | TRBV10-3 | TGTGCCATCAGTGAGGAGGATTTCTCTGGGGCCAACGTCCTGACTTTC | CAISEEDFSGANVLTF
- | TRBD1 | TRBJ1-5 | TRBV28 | TGTGCCAGCAGTTTATTAGTGACAGGGACACTCGATCAGCCCCAGCATTTT | CASSLLVTGTLDQPQHF
- | TRBD2 | TRBJ2-3 | TRBV5-1 | TGCGCCAGCAGCGTCCTCGCGGGGGGTAGCACAGATACGCAGTATTTT | CASSVLAGGSTDTQYF
- | - | TRBJ2-7 | TRBV12-3/TRBV12-4 | TGTGCCAGCAGTTTTATCGTCTACGAGCAGTACTTC | CASSFIVYEQYF
once | - | TRBJ1-2 | TRBV12-3/TRBV12-4 | TGTGCCAGCAGCGTAGCGAGTCTCTATGGCTACACCTTC | CASSVASLYGYTF
few | - | TRBJ1-1 | TRBV30 | TGTGCCTGGAGTTTGGGGGGGCGCACTGAAGCTTTCTTT | CAWSLGGRTEAFF
- | TRBD2 | TRBJ2-5 | TRBV6-6 | TGTGCCAGCTGGACTAGCGGGAGTAGAATGCGAAGGACCCAGTACTTC | CASWTSGSRMRRTQYF
- | TRBD2 | TRBJ2-2 | TRBV27 | TGTGCCAGCAGTTTAGGGGAGCGGGAGGGCCTGGCCGGGGAGCTGTTTTTT | CASSLGEREGLAGELFF
- | TRBD1 | TRBJ1-2 | TRBV5-1 | TGCGCCAGCAGCCCTGGACAGGTAGCGTATGGCTACACCTTC | CASSPGQVAYGYTF
- | TRBD1 | TRBJ2-3 | TRBV7-9 | TGTGCCAGCAGCTTGGACAGGGGAGATACGCAGTATTTT | CASSLDRGDTQYF
- | - | TRBJ2-7 | TRBV28 | TGTGCCAGCAGTCAGAAACAGGGTAACCACGAGCAGTACTTC | CASSQKQGNHEQYF
- | TRBD2 | TRBJ2-5 | TRBV29-1 | TGCAGCGTTCCCAACCGGGGACTAGCGGAAGAGACCCAGTACTTC | CSVPNRGLAEETQYF